This T cell receptor (beta chain) derives from a study of T cells expressing NK-cell markers. For the study at large: HCMV seropositivity marked most of the eight sequenced donors; one was seronegative.

One entry per CDR3 protein, without DNA, is what TCRdb gives after re-calling the 5' RACE reads. This repertoire includes approximately 420,000 distinct CDR3 sequences. This CDR3 has 14 residues. Germline V lookup: CDR1 SQVTM, CDR2 ANQGSEA. The rearrangement joins TRBV29-1 to TRBJ2-1. The receptor was derived from a woman aged 50 to 60 in good health. The sequencing sample was made of blood T cells: a sorted CD56 or NKG2C T cell subset, CD4+ or CD8+ T cells, or bulk PBMC T cells (not recorded which). The CDR3 loop is CSGEGGSSYNEQFF.